The rows below give T cell receptor beta chains drawn from one sample of a study of cytomegalovirus exposure and HLA in healthy donors. Libraries were prepared by immunoSEQ multiplex PCR; TCRdb keeps only in-frame clonotypes and omits some of them. The sample contains under 95,000 clones, roughly 94% of which appear only once. Material for sequencing was PBMCs. The source is a young woman in good health and CMV-seropositive. CDR3s include the opening cysteine and the closing phenylalanine or tryptophan. The order of the fields is D gene, J gene, V gene, clone size, CDR3 protein, CDR3 DNA. D genes are given only for firm matches. Only some rows state a clone size, as once, few, many or a class for expanded clones.

D gene: .; J gene: TRBJ1-2; V gene: TRBV5-5; clone size: few; CDR3 protein: CASSLVPGNGYTF; CDR3 DNA: TGTGCCAGCAGCTTGGTGCCCGGGAATGGCTACACCTTC
D gene: .; J gene: TRBJ1-3; V gene: TRBV7-2; clone size: .; CDR3 protein: CASSLGTLTGNTIYF; CDR3 DNA: TGTGCCAGCAGCTTAGGGACACTCACTGGAAACACCATATATTTT
D gene: TRBD1; J gene: TRBJ1-4; V gene: TRBV19; clone size: .; CDR3 protein: CATRDSPNEKLFF; CDR3 DNA: TGTGCCACCAGGGACAGCCCGAATGAAAAACTGTTTTTT
D gene: .; J gene: TRBJ2-7; V gene: TRBV28; clone size: .; CDR3 protein: CASSFLRGSQYF; CDR3 DNA: TGTGCCAGCAGTTTCCTAAGGGGGAGTCAGTACTTC
D gene: TRBD2; J gene: TRBJ2-7; V gene: TRBV28; clone size: .; CDR3 protein: CASSGSGLAGAYSYEQYF; CDR3 DNA: TGTGCCAGCAGTGGATCGGGACTAGCGGGCGCTTACTCCTACGAGCAGTACTTC
D gene: TRBD2; J gene: TRBJ2-5; V gene: TRBV5-4; clone size: .; CDR3 protein: CASSLDSTSGRTQYF; CDR3 DNA: TGTGCCAGCAGCTTGGATAGTACTAGCGGGAGAACCCAGTACTTC
D gene: .; J gene: TRBJ2-2; V gene: TRBV9; clone size: .; CDR3 protein: CASSPPRGSTGELFF; CDR3 DNA: TGTGCCAGCAGCCCACCCAGGGGAAGCACCGGGGAGCTGTTTTTT
D gene: .; J gene: TRBJ1-4; V gene: TRBV5-1; clone size: .; CDR3 protein: CASSVSQGVNEKLFF; CDR3 DNA: TGCGCCAGCAGCGTTTCCCAGGGCGTAAATGAAAAACTGTTTTTT
D gene: .; J gene: TRBJ2-2; V gene: TRBV9; clone size: .; CDR3 protein: CASSVGAGTGELFF; CDR3 DNA: TGTGCCAGCAGCGTAGGGGCGGGCACCGGGGAGCTGTTTTTT
D gene: TRBD1; J gene: TRBJ2-7; V gene: TRBV25-1; clone size: .; CDR3 protein: CASSGPLGDRVSYEQYF; CDR3 DNA: TGTGCCAGCAGCGGGCCTCTGGGGGACAGGGTCTCCTACGAGCAGTACTTC
D gene: TRBD2; J gene: TRBJ2-1; V gene: TRBV5-1; clone size: .; CDR3 protein: CASRSAGGLDEQFF; CDR3 DNA: TGCGCCAGCAGATCCGCGGGGGGCCTAGATGAGCAGTTCTTC
D gene: TRBD1; J gene: TRBJ2-1; V gene: TRBV10-3; clone size: .; CDR3 protein: CAISEAPGGAEQFF; CDR3 DNA: TGTGCCATCAGTGAGGCACCAGGGGGCGCTGAGCAGTTCTTC
D gene: TRBD2; J gene: TRBJ2-1; V gene: TRBV2; clone size: .; CDR3 protein: CASSDGPSGRVNEQFF; CDR3 DNA: TGTGCCAGCAGCGACGGTCCTAGCGGGAGGGTAAATGAGCAGTTCTTC
D gene: TRBD2; J gene: TRBJ2-3; V gene: TRBV10-3; clone size: .; CDR3 protein: CAIRQTSGRTSGTDTQYF; CDR3 DNA: TGTGCCATCAGACAGACTAGCGGGAGGACTTCTGGCACAGATACGCAGTATTTT
D gene: TRBD2; J gene: TRBJ2-5; V gene: TRBV25-1; clone size: .; CDR3 protein: CASSEGVSGGETQYF; CDR3 DNA: TGTGCCAGCAGTGAAGGTGTGTCGGGGGGAGAGACCCAGTACTTC
D gene: TRBD1; J gene: TRBJ2-7; V gene: TRBV9; clone size: .; CDR3 protein: CASSLTGRYEQYF; CDR3 DNA: TGTGCCAGCAGCCTGACAGGGCGCTACGAGCAGTACTTC
D gene: .; J gene: TRBJ2-2; V gene: TRBV7-2; clone size: .; CDR3 protein: CASSLASYTGELFF; CDR3 DNA: TGTGCCAGCAGCTTAGCCTCGTACACCGGGGAGCTGTTTTTT
D gene: TRBD1; J gene: TRBJ1-2; V gene: TRBV5-1; clone size: .; CDR3 protein: CASSSRDRGTDGYTF; CDR3 DNA: TGCGCCAGCAGCTCACGGGACAGGGGGACTGATGGCTACACCTTC
D gene: TRBD2; J gene: TRBJ2-3; V gene: TRBV28; clone size: .; CDR3 protein: CASSQGLAGLSDTQYF; CDR3 DNA: TGTGCCAGCAGCCAGGGACTAGCGGGATTGTCAGATACGCAGTATTTT
D gene: TRBD2; J gene: TRBJ2-2; V gene: TRBV19; clone size: .; CDR3 protein: CASSIVAGGELFF; CDR3 DNA: TGTGCCAGTAGTATCGTAGCGGGAGGGGAGCTGTTTTTT
D gene: .; J gene: TRBJ1-6; V gene: TRBV28; clone size: .; CDR3 protein: CASRIQGFDSPLHF; CDR3 DNA: TGTGCCAGCAGGATACAGGGATTTGATTCACCCCTCCACTTT
D gene: .; J gene: TRBJ1-3; V gene: TRBV2; clone size: .; CDR3 protein: CASSDQGPRGNTIYF; CDR3 DNA: TGTGCCAGCAGTGACCAGGGCCCGCGGGGAAACACCATATATTTT
D gene: TRBD1; J gene: TRBJ2-5; V gene: TRBV6-5; clone size: .; CDR3 protein: CASSRWGQAQETQYF; CDR3 DNA: TGTGCCAGCAGTCGCTGGGGACAGGCCCAAGAGACCCAGTACTTC
D gene: .; J gene: TRBJ1-2; V gene: TRBV11-2; clone size: .; CDR3 protein: CASSLSTPGYYGYTF; CDR3 DNA: TGTGCCAGCAGCTTATCTACCCCCGGGTACTATGGCTACACCTTC
D gene: TRBD2; J gene: TRBJ2-2; V gene: TRBV13; clone size: few; CDR3 protein: CASSHPGWRGGRTGELFF; CDR3 DNA: TGTGCCAGCAGCCACCCGGGGTGGCGGGGGGGCCGCACCGGGGAGCTGTTTTTT
D gene: TRBD2; J gene: TRBJ2-5; V gene: TRBV5-4; clone size: .; CDR3 protein: CASSLGGLAAQETQYF; CDR3 DNA: TGTGCCAGCAGCTTGGGGGGACTAGCGGCTCAAGAGACCCAGTACTTC
D gene: TRBD2; J gene: TRBJ2-5; V gene: TRBV2; clone size: .; CDR3 protein: CASSRGLAGGRETQYF; CDR3 DNA: TGTGCCAGCAGCCGGGGACTAGCGGGGGGGCGGGAGACCCAGTACTTC
D gene: .; J gene: TRBJ2-3; V gene: TRBV28; clone size: .; CDR3 protein: CASSLPPEDIGADTQYF; CDR3 DNA: TGTGCCAGCAGTTTACCCCCTGAAGACATCGGGGCAGATACGCAGTATTTT
D gene: TRBD1; J gene: TRBJ2-7; V gene: TRBV19; clone size: .; CDR3 protein: CASSISTGGAYEQYF; CDR3 DNA: TGTGCCAGTAGTATCTCGACAGGGGGCGCGTACGAGCAGTACTTC
D gene: TRBD1; J gene: TRBJ1-2; V gene: TRBV9; clone size: .; CDR3 protein: CASSVTGAAYGYTF; CDR3 DNA: TGTGCCAGCAGCGTAACAGGGGCGGCCTATGGCTACACCTTC
D gene: .; J gene: TRBJ1-1; V gene: TRBV19; clone size: .; CDR3 protein: CASSPSPTEAFF; CDR3 DNA: TGTGCCAGTAGCCCGAGCCCCACTGAAGCTTTCTTT
D gene: TRBD1; J gene: TRBJ1-4; V gene: TRBV5-4; clone size: .; CDR3 protein: CASSWTGDEKLFF; CDR3 DNA: TGTGCCAGCAGCTGGACAGGGGACGAAAAACTGTTTTTT
D gene: TRBD2; J gene: TRBJ2-1; V gene: TRBV5-1; clone size: .; CDR3 protein: CASSEGLAGGEEQFF; CDR3 DNA: TGCGCCAGCAGCGAGGGACTAGCGGGAGGGGAGGAGCAGTTCTTC
D gene: TRBD1; J gene: TRBJ1-1; V gene: TRBV9; clone size: .; CDR3 protein: CASVTGGAADTEAFF; CDR3 DNA: TGTGCCAGTGTGACAGGGGGCGCGGCTGACACTGAAGCTTTCTTT
D gene: .; J gene: TRBJ2-5; V gene: TRBV28; clone size: .; CDR3 protein: CASSFVFQETQYF; CDR3 DNA: TGTGCCAGCAGTTTTGTATTCCAAGAGACCCAGTACTTC
D gene: .; J gene: TRBJ1-1; V gene: TRBV6-5; clone size: .; CDR3 protein: CASSYSIQGPPEAFF; CDR3 DNA: TGTGCCAGCAGTTACTCGATTCAGGGGCCCCCTGAAGCTTTCTTT
D gene: .; J gene: TRBJ2-7; V gene: TRBV18; clone size: .; CDR3 protein: CASSTGSAYEQYF; CDR3 DNA: TGTGCCAGCTCAACAGGGAGCGCCTACGAGCAGTACTTC
D gene: TRBD1; J gene: TRBJ2-1; V gene: TRBV4-3; clone size: .; CDR3 protein: CASSQDQGQRNEQFF; CDR3 DNA: TGCGCCAGCAGCCAAGATCAGGGACAGAGGAATGAGCAGTTCTTC
D gene: .; J gene: TRBJ2-7; V gene: TRBV4-1; clone size: .; CDR3 protein: CASSRLDQSSYEQYF; CDR3 DNA: TGCGCCAGCAGCCGCCTAGACCAGAGCTCCTACGAGCAGTACTTC
D gene: TRBD2; J gene: TRBJ2-5; V gene: TRBV13; clone size: .; CDR3 protein: CASSFLSAGGRETQYF; CDR3 DNA: TGTGCCAGCAGCTTCCTTTCAGCGGGAGGGCGAGAGACCCAGTACTTC
D gene: TRBD1; J gene: TRBJ1-4; V gene: TRBV10-3; clone size: once; CDR3 protein: CAISESKGQGDEKLFF; CDR3 DNA: TGTGCCATCAGTGAGTCAAAGGGACAGGGGGATGAAAAACTGTTTTTT
D gene: .; J gene: TRBJ2-1; V gene: TRBV7-2; clone size: once; CDR3 protein: CASSWGHEQFF; CDR3 DNA: TGTGCCAGCAGCTGGGGCCATGAGCAGTTCTTC
D gene: TRBD2; J gene: TRBJ2-1; V gene: TRBV4-3; clone size: .; CDR3 protein: CASSSGGDLYNEQFF; CDR3 DNA: TGCGCCAGCAGTAGCGGGGGGGATCTTTACAATGAGCAGTTCTTC
D gene: .; J gene: TRBJ1-5; V gene: TRBV9; clone size: .; CDR3 protein: CASKDRCNQPQHF; CDR3 DNA: TGTGCCAGCAAGGACAGATGCAATCAGCCCCAGCATTTT
D gene: TRBD2; J gene: TRBJ2-3; V gene: TRBV28; clone size: .; CDR3 protein: CASSLAGGDTQYF; CDR3 DNA: TGTGCCAGCAGTTTAGCGGGAGGAGATACGCAGTATTTT
D gene: TRBD2; J gene: TRBJ2-1; V gene: TRBV2; clone size: .; CDR3 protein: CASSEQLAASYNEQFF; CDR3 DNA: TGTGCCAGCAGTGAACAGCTAGCGGCTTCGTACAATGAGCAGTTCTTC
D gene: .; J gene: TRBJ1-5; V gene: TRBV27; clone size: .; CDR3 protein: CASSSLPGDNQPQHF; CDR3 DNA: TGTGCCAGCAGCTCCCTTCCAGGGGACAATCAGCCCCAGCATTTT
D gene: .; J gene: TRBJ1-2; V gene: TRBV5-1; clone size: once; CDR3 protein: CASSLGGTHGYTF; CDR3 DNA: TGCGCCAGCAGCTTGGGAGGGACTCATGGCTACACCTTC
D gene: TRBD1; J gene: TRBJ2-7; V gene: TRBV7-9; clone size: .; CDR3 protein: CASSQRDRGFYEQYF; CDR3 DNA: TGTGCCAGCAGCCAGCGGGACAGGGGTTTTTACGAGCAGTACTTC
D gene: TRBD2; J gene: TRBJ2-1; V gene: TRBV6-6; clone size: .; CDR3 protein: CASSYGSGGADEQFF; CDR3 DNA: TGTGCCAGCAGTTACGGAAGCGGGGGGGCCGATGAGCAGTTCTTC
D gene: TRBD2; J gene: TRBJ2-3; V gene: TRBV6-5; clone size: .; CDR3 protein: CATQGLVRDTQYF; CDR3 DNA: TGTGCCACCCAAGGACTAGTTAGAGATACGCAGTATTTT
D gene: .; J gene: TRBJ1-6; V gene: TRBV9; clone size: once; CDR3 protein: CASSRNEQGNSPLHF; CDR3 DNA: TGTGCCAGCAGCCGGAACGAACAGGGTAACTCACCCCTCCACTTT
D gene: TRBD2; J gene: TRBJ2-2; V gene: TRBV6-1; clone size: .; CDR3 protein: CASRAGLGIGELFF; CDR3 DNA: TGTGCCAGCAGGGCGGGACTAGGGATCGGGGAGCTGTTTTTT
D gene: .; J gene: TRBJ2-1; V gene: TRBV7-9; clone size: .; CDR3 protein: CASSSYRNEQFF; CDR3 DNA: TGTGCCAGCAGCTCTTACAGGAATGAGCAGTTCTTC
D gene: .; J gene: TRBJ2-4; V gene: TRBV10-3; clone size: .; CDR3 protein: CAISPGVAKNIQYF; CDR3 DNA: TGTGCCATCAGCCCAGGGGTAGCCAAAAACATTCAGTACTTC
D gene: TRBD1; J gene: TRBJ1-2; V gene: TRBV4-1; clone size: .; CDR3 protein: CASSQAWDREIYGYTF; CDR3 DNA: TGCGCCAGCAGCCAAGCTTGGGACAGGGAGATCTATGGCTACACCTTC
D gene: TRBD1; J gene: TRBJ2-3; V gene: TRBV15; clone size: .; CDR3 protein: CATSRGQGGTSTDTQYF; CDR3 DNA: TGTGCCACCAGCAGGGGACAGGGGGGTACTAGCACAGATACGCAGTATTTT
D gene: .; J gene: TRBJ2-7; V gene: TRBV14; clone size: .; CDR3 protein: CASSLRVGLSYEQYF; CDR3 DNA: TGTGCCAGCAGCCTAAGGGTCGGACTATCCTACGAGCAGTACTTC
D gene: TRBD2; J gene: TRBJ2-1; V gene: TRBV10-3; clone size: .; CDR3 protein: CATREGRGGPLNEQFF; CDR3 DNA: TGTGCCACTCGGGAGGGGCGGGGGGGCCCATTGAATGAGCAGTTCTTC
D gene: .; J gene: TRBJ1-2; V gene: TRBV4-3; clone size: .; CDR3 protein: CASSLQARTGYTF; CDR3 DNA: TGCGCCAGCAGCCTTCAGGCCCGAACAGGCTACACCTTC